The 2 T cell receptor beta chains below all came from one sample that was sequenced in a study of blood T cell repertoires in COVID-19. Here immunoSEQ multiplex PCR was the method, and the copy in TCRdb shows in-frame clones only, minus some. The sample lists fewer than 200,000 clones, under 90% occurring once. Material: peripheral blood. Receptors originate from an elderly woman with acute or convalescent COVID-19.

The chain combines TRBV3-1 (or the pseudogene TRBV3-2) with TRBJ2-5; TRBD2 agrees at 12 bases. The CDR3 totals 19 residues. Germline V CDR1 and CDR2: LGHDT, YNNKEL (reference sequence). The V segment lost 8 bases and the J segment 0 bases; nucleotides outside the gene matches: 16. The CDR3 loop is CASFPLAGGRVRNQETQYF. The CDR3 nucleotides are TGTGCCAGCTTCCCCCTAGCGGGAGGGAGGGTGAGAAACCAAGAGACCCAGTACTTC.

The chain combines TRBV9 with TRBJ1-3, with D perhaps TRBD1 (5 bases). The CDR3 spans 19 residues. Trimming removed 0 bases at V and 3 bases at J, with 22 bases between. Germline-derived CDR1 and CDR2 are SGDLS and YYNGEE. CDR3 sequence: CASSVESRGRGLGGNTIYF. CDR3 nucleotide sequence: TGTGCCAGCAGCGTAGAATCACGAGGAAGGGGCTTGGGTGGAAACACCATATATTTT.